This T cell receptor beta chain was found in a study of STAT5B mutations in CD4+ large granular lymphocyte leukemia. Trimming took 6 bases from V and 8 from J; bases not matched to a gene: 14. Germline V gene lookup returns CDR1 SGHTS and CDR2 YDEGEE. CDR3 length: 15 amino acids. Data came from immunoSEQ multiplex PCR; TCRdb stores just in-frame clones and leaves some out. Of approximately 30,000 clones listed, roughly 76% were seen once; the top ten hold roughly 4.5%. J is TRBJ2-1 and V is TRBV5-8, with 7 bases lining up with TRBD2. Material for sequencing was CD4+ T cells from blood buffy coats. The source of this sequence is a human donor in good health. DNA for the CDR3: TGTGCCAGCATCCAAACTAGACTAGCCGGCGATGAGCAGTTCTTC. Protein product: CASIQTRLAGDEQFF. Together with reference TRBV5-8 and TRBJ2-1, the CDR3 gives the full variable domain: EAGVTQSPTHLIKTRGQQATLRCSPISGHTSVYWYQQALGLGLQFLLWYDEGEERNRGNFPPRFSGRQFPNYSSELNVNALELEDSALYLCASIQTRLAGDEQFFGPGTRLTVL.